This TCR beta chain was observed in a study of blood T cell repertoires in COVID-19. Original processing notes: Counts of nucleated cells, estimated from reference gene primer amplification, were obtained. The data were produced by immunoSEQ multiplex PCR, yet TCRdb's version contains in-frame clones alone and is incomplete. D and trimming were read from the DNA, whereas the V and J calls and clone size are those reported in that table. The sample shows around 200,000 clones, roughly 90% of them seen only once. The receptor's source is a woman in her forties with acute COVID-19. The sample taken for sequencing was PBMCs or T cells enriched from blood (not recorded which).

The CDR3 protein is CAIRDKANYGYTF. CDR3 DNA sequence: TGTGCTATCCGGGACAAAGCTAACTATGGCTACACCTTC. V usage is TRBV2 and J usage is TRBJ1-2; maybe TRBD1 (6 bases). Germline-derived CDR1 and CDR2 are SNHLY and FYNNEI. The CDR3 loop spans 13 amino acids. Looking up the rest from reference TRBV2 and TRBJ1-2 gives the full variable domain: EPEVTQTPSHQVTQMGQEVILRCVPISNHLYFYWYRQILGQKVEFLVSFYNNEISEKSEIFDDQFSVERPDGSNFTLKIRSTKLEDSAMYFCAIRDKANYGYTFGSGTRLTVV.